This T cell receptor (beta chain) comes out of a study of regulatory T cells in long-lasting Graves disease. iRepertoire HTBI primers and Arm-PCR of CDR3 regions built TCR beta libraries. TCRdb ran MiXCR on the multiplex PCR reads and lists one entry per CDR3 protein. Of some 420,000 distinct CDR3 sequences in the sample, 20% to 25% were seen once. This clonotype was recorded once. Time point specified: persistent/refractory GD, antithyroid drugs over 5 years with positive TRAb. PBMC RNA served as the TCR library source. Patients were enrolled at an endocrinology department in Xi'an, China. The CDR3 contains 14 residues. The germline V gene has CDR1 SGHRS and CDR2 YFSETQ. With 4 bases removed from V and 2 bases from J, the gap between germline ends came to 13 bases.

The sample consisted of peripheral blood mononuclear cells (PBMCs), taken when the disease was refractory, from a patient treated with antithyroid drugs. The chain combines TRBV5-1 with TRBJ2-7; D is perhaps TRBD1 (6 bases). The TCR originated in a female donor with Graves disease. CDR3 DNA: TGCGCCAGCAGCCCAGGGGTACAGACCTACGAGCAGTACTTC. Encoded protein: CASSPGVQTYEQYF.